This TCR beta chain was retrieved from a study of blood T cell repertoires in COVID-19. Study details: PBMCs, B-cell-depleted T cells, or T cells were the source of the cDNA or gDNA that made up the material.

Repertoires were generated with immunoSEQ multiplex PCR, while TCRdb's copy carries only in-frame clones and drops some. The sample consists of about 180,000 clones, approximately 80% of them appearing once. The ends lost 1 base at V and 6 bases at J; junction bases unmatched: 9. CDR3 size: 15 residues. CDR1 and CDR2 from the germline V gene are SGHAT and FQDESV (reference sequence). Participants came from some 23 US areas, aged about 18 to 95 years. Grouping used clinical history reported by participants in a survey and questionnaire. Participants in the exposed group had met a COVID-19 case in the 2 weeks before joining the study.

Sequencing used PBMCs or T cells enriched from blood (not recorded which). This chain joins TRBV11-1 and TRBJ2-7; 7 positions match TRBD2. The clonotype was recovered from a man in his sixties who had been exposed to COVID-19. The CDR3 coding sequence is TGTGCCAGCAGCTTAGAGGCGGGAGCCACGTCCGAGCAGTACTTC. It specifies CASSLEAGATSEQYF.